This T cell receptor beta chain was retrieved from a study of T cell changes during pregnancy in multiple sclerosis. TCRdb's copy holds only in-frame clones and misses some; the assay was immunoSEQ multiplex PCR. This table holds more than 60,000 clones, roughly 90% found once. This clonotype was obtained from a female donor in good health, enrolled as a control in a pregnancy study. The specimen was CD4+ T cells from peripheral blood mononuclear cells, collected in the third trimester of pregnancy.

CDR3 region: CASSQGAVLYGYTF. In DNA form, the CDR3 reads TGCGCCAGCAGCCAAGGGGCCGTTCTCTATGGCTACACCTTC. The genes are TRBV4-1 and TRBJ1-2; no clear D gene. V was shortened by 1 base and J by 4 bases, with 10 bases between the two germline ends. The CDR3 loop spans 14 amino acids. The germline gives CDR1 MGHRA, CDR2 YSYEKL.